The clone carrying this T cell receptor (beta chain) was seen repeatedly, ten times or more. From RNA, the CDR3 regions of TCR beta chains were amplified and sequenced. Scientists carried out first-round RT-PCR using HTBI primers and then a second-round multiplex PCR. MiXCR, applied by TCRdb to the multiplex PCR reads, yields one record per CDR3 protein. The sample holds approximately 1.2 million distinct CDR3 sequences, roughly 35% seen once. The sample originates from a study of Graves' ophthalmopathy and Graves' hyperthyroidism. The sample consisted of peripheral blood or thyroid tissue (not recorded which). The TCR was taken from an adult man with Graves' hyperthyroidism.

The CDR3 loop is CSVVAGHLSGNTIYF. The CDR3 DNA reads TGCAGCGTCGTGGCGGGACACCTCTCTGGAAACACCATATATTTT. The rearrangement links TRBV29-1 to TRBJ1-3; perhaps TRBD1 as D (6 bases). V was pared by 6 bases and J by 0 bases, with 15 bases between. Per germline, CDR1 SQVTM and CDR2 ANQGSEA. The CDR3 contains 15 residues.